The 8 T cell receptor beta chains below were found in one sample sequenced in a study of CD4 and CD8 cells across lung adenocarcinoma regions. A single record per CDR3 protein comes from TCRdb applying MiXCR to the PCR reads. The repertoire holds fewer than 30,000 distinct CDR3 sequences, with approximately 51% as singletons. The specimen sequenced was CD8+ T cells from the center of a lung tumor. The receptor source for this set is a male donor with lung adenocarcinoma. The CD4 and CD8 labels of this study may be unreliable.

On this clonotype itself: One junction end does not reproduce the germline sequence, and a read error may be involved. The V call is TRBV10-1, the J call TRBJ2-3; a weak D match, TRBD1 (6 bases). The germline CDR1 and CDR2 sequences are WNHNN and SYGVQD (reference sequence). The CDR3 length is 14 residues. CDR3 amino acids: CASSETGWGYTQYF. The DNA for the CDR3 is TGCGCCAGCAGTGAGACAGGGTGGGGATATACGCAGTATTTC.

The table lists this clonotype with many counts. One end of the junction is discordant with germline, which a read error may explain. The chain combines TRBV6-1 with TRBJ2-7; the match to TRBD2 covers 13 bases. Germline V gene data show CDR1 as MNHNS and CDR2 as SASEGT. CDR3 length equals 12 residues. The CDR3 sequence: CASSEAGTSGKF. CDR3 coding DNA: TGTGCCAGCAGTGAAGCTGGGACTAGCGGGAAATTC.

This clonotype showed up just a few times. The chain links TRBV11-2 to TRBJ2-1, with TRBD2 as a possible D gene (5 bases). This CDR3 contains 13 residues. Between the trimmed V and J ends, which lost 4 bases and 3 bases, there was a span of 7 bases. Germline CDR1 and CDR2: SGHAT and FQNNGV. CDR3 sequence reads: CASSWTGYNEQFF. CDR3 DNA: TGTGCCAGCAGCTGGACTGGCTACAATGAGCAGTTCTTC.

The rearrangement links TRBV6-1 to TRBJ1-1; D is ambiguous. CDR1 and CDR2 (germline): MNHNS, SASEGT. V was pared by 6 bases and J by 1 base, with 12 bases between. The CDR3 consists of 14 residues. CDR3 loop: CASSPSIWNTEAFF. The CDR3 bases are TGTGCCAGCAGCCCCAGCATTTGGAACACTGAAGCTTTCTTT.

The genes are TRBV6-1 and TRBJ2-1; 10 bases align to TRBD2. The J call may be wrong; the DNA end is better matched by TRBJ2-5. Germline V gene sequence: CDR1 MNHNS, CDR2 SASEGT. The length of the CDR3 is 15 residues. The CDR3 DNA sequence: TGTGCCAGCGGGAGGGGGCCTAGCGGGAGCGAGACCCAGTACTTC. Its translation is CASGRGPSGSETQYF.

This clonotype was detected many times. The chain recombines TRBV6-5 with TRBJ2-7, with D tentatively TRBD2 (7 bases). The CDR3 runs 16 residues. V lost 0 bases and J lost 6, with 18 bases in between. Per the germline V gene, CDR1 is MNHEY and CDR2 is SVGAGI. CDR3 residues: CASSYSTGGGTGEQYF. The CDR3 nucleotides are TGTGCCAGCAGTTACTCGACGGGGGGCGGAACCGGCGAGCAGTACTTC.

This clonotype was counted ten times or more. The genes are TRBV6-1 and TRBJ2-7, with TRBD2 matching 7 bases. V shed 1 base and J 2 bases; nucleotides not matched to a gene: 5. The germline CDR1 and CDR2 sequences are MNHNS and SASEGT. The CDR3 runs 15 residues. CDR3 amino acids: CASSEEASGPYEQYF. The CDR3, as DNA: TGTGCCAGCAGTGAAGAAGCTAGCGGACCCTACGAGCAGTACTTC.

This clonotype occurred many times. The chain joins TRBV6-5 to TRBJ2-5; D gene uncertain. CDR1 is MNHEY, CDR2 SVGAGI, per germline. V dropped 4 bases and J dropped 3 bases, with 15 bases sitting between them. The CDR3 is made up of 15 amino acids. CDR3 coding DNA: TGTGCCAGCAGTTGGGCTTATCGAGCAGAAGAGACCCAGTACTTC. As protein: CASSWAYRAEETQYF.